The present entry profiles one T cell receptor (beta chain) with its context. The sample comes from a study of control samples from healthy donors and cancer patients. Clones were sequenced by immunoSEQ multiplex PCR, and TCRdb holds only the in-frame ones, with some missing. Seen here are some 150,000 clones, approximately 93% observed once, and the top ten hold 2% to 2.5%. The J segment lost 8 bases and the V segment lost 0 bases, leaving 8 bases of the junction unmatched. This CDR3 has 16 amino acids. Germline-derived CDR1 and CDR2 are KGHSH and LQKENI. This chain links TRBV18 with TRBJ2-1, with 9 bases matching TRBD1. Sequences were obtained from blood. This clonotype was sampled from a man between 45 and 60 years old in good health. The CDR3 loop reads CASSPPMGQGGHEQFF. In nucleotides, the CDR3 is TGTGCCAGCTCACCACCGATGGGACAGGGAGGTCATGAGCAGTTCTTC.